A single sample is the source of the 27 T cell receptor beta chains below, sequenced in a study of T cells in Graves' hyperthyroidism and ophthalmopathy. There were TCR beta CDR3 regions amplified from RNA transcripts. The primer set for the first-round RT-PCR of the TCR CDR3 was HTBI. MiXCR, applied by TCRdb to the multiplex PCR reads, yields one record per CDR3 protein. The data hold hundreds of thousands of distinct CDR3 sequences, with 20% observed a single time. The specimen sequenced was blood. Source of these receptors: a man between 25 and 39 years old with Graves' ophthalmopathy.

The V gene is TRBV10-3, the J gene TRBJ2-7; 7 bases match TRBD1. This CDR3 has 14 amino acids. CDR1 is ENHRY and CDR2 is SYGVKD in the germline V gene. With V trimmed by 6 bases and J by 2 bases, 7 bases remained unmatched. CDR3: CAIRASTGTYEQYF. The CDR3 coding sequence is TGTGCCATCAGAGCTTCGACAGGGACCTACGAGCAGTACTTC.

This clonotype came up many times. The rearrangement joins TRBV5-1 to TRBJ2-3; the D gene is possibly TRBD2 (6 bases). Germline lookup yields CDR1 SGHRS and CDR2 YFSETQ. V lost 1 base and J lost 1, with 13 bases in between. The CDR3 runs 16 residues. Here the CDR3 DNA reads TGCGCCAGCAGCTTGCTGGCGGGACTTGGCACAGATACGCAGTATTTT. This encodes CASSLLAGLGTDTQYF.

V is TRBV29-1 and J is TRBJ2-4, with TRBD1 matching 8 bases. The ends lost 6 bases at V and 9 bases at J; junction bases unmatched: 13. The germline V gene has CDR1 SQVTM and CDR2 ANQGSEA. The CDR3 totals 14 residues. CDR3 nucleotide sequence: TGCAGCGTGGGGGTGGTGCAGGGGGCGGCCATTCAGTACTTC. Translated: CSVGVVQGAAIQYF.

J is TRBJ2-2 and V is TRBV5-1; TRBD1 matches at 8 bases. The CDR3 runs 16 residues. Germline assignment: CDR1 SGHRS and CDR2 YFSETQ. Trimming took 0 bases from V and 5 from J; bases not matched to a gene: 6. CDR3 in DNA: TGCGCCAGCAGCTTGGCCGACAGGGGCCGGACCGGGGAGCTGTTTTTT. Translated, it gives CASSLADRGRTGELFF.

The gene calls are TRBV18 and TRBJ2-3, with D possibly being TRBD1 or TRBD2 (5 bases each). V lost 0 bases and J lost 4, with 14 bases in between. The CDR3 runs 16 residues. Germline loops: CDR1 KGHSH, CDR2 LQKENI. Here the CDR3 DNA reads TGTGCCAGCTCACCACCTAGAGGGGTTACGGCAGATACGCAGTATTTT. This gives the protein CASSPPRGVTADTQYF. The full variable domain, with the rest looked up from reference TRBV18 and TRBJ2-3, is NAGVMQNPRHLVRRRGQEARLRCSPMKGHSHVYWYRQLPEEGLKFMVYLQKENIIDESGMPKERFSAEFPKEGPSILRIQQVVRGDSAAYFCASSPPRGVTADTQYFGPGTRLTVL.

In its sample, this clonotype was seen many times. The V gene is TRBV24-1, the J gene TRBJ2-5; D tentatively fits TRBD1 or TRBD2 (5 bases each). CDR1 is KGHDR and CDR2 is SFDVKD in the germline V gene. V dropped 5 bases and J dropped 1 base, with 13 bases sitting between them. CDR3 length: 15 residues. The CDR3 coding sequence is TGTGCCACCAGTGGACCGGGACGGGGCCAAGAGACCCAGTACTTC. Its translation: CATSGPGRGQETQYF.

This clonotype was seen repeatedly, ten times or more. The CDR3: CASSLPGEGLHEQYF. The CDR3 DNA reads as TGTGCCAGCAGCCTCCCAGGGGAGGGCCTCCACGAGCAGTACTTC. J is TRBJ2-7 and V is TRBV11-3, with D tentatively TRBD2 (7 bases). Germline V gives CDR1 SGHNT, CDR2 YENEEA. Deletions cut 5 bases from V and 5 bases from J, with 19 bases between. This CDR3 has 15 residues. The full variable domain, with the rest looked up from reference TRBV11-3 and TRBJ2-7, is EAGVVQSPRYKIIEKKQPVAFWCNPISGHNTLYWYLQNLGQGPELLIRYENEEAVDDSQLPKDRFSAERLKGVDSTLKIQPAELGDSAVYLCASSLPGEGLHEQYFGPGTRLTVT.

The rearrangement uses TRBV10-3 and TRBJ1-1; maybe TRBD1 (6 bases). Trimming removed 3 bases from V and 4 bases from J, with 12 bases in between. There are 14 residues in the CDR3. Germline CDR1 is ENHRY and CDR2 is SYGVKD. The CDR3 loop is CAISDRGPFTEAFF. The CDR3 DNA follows: TGTGCCATCAGTGACCGGGGGCCGTTCACTGAAGCTTTCTTT.

Many counts were recorded for this clonotype. V usage is TRBV2 and J usage is TRBJ1-1; D remains unclear. Per germline, CDR1 SNHLY and CDR2 FYNNEI. V was pared by 3 bases and J by 3 bases, with 14 bases between. The CDR3 extends over 15 amino acids. The CDR3 DNA follows: TGTGCCAGCAGTGAGGGGTTGGCAGGACACACTGAAGCTTTCTTT. This encodes CASSEGLAGHTEAFF. Filled out from reference TRBV2 and TRBJ1-1, the complete variable domain reads EPEVTQTPSHQVTQMGQEVILRCVPISNHLYFYWYRQILGQKVEFLVSFYNNEISEKSEIFDDQFSVERPDGSNFTLKIRSTKLEDSAMYFCASSEGLAGHTEAFFGQGTRLTVV.

This clonotype has just a few counts. V gene TRBV7-9 combines with J gene TRBJ2-2; possibly TRBD1 for D (6 bases). The germline V gene encodes CDR1 SEHNR and CDR2 FQNEAQ (reference sequence). This CDR3 contains 15 residues. V gave up 6 bases and J gave up 5 bases, with 16 bases separating them. CDR3 amino acids: CASRRRGGKTGELFF. The CDR3 DNA follows: TGTGCCAGCAGACGCAGGGGTGGGAAGACCGGGGAGCTGTTTTTT.

This clonotype appeared a few times. V usage is TRBV6-1 and J usage is TRBJ2-3; 7 bases line up with TRBD1. Germline assignment: CDR1 MNHNS and CDR2 SASEGT. V shed 7 bases and J 0 bases; nucleotides not matched to a gene: 7. This CDR3 is 15 amino acids long. Here the CDR3 DNA reads TGTGCCAGCAAGGGGACAGCATATAGCACAGATACGCAGTATTTT. It codes for CASKGTAYSTDTQYF.

This clonotype turned up a few times. This rearrangement joins TRBV7-8 to TRBJ2-5, with D perhaps TRBD2 (7 bases). The CDR3 loop spans 13 amino acids. Looked up from germline, CDR1 is SGHVS and CDR2 is FQNEAQ. V lost 5 bases and J 7 bases, leaving 14 bases between the germline ends. CDR3 region: CASSGNREGTQYF. As DNA, the CDR3 is TGTGCCAGCAGCGGAAACAGGGAGGGGACCCAGTACTTC.

This clonotype occurred once. This sequence joins TRBV20-1 and TRBJ2-7, with 11 bases lining up with TRBD2. Germline V lookup: CDR1 DFQATT, CDR2 SNEGSKA (reference sequence). The CDR3 sequence is 15 residues long. Trimming removed 6 bases from V and 1 base from J; junction bases left unmatched: 8. The CDR3 DNA is TGCAGTGCACGGGGAGGGACTAGCGGTTCCTACGAGCAGTACTTC. It specifies CSARGGTSGSYEQYF.

The chain combines TRBV6-5 with TRBJ2-1; D gene uncertain. Germline loops: CDR1 MNHEY, CDR2 SVGAGI. The CDR3 is made up of 14 amino acids. Trimming cost V 2 bases and J 5 bases, with 10 bases left between them. DNA for the CDR3: TGTGCCAGCAGTTACGGGCAGCCCAACAATGAGCAGTTCTTC. Translation: CASSYGQPNNEQFF.

This clonotype was detected only a few times. This chain connects TRBV6-5 to TRBJ2-7; D is uncertain. The CDR3 length is 16 residues. Per the germline V gene, CDR1 is MNHEY and CDR2 is SVGAGI. Trimming took 2 bases from V and 3 from J, leaving 17 bases between them. The CDR3 DNA reads as TGTGCCAGCAGTTACGTTGTAGTGTCTAGAGTCTACGAGCAGTACTTC. This codes for CASSYVVVSRVYEQYF.

This clonotype turned up a few times. The chain is built from TRBV27 and TRBJ2-1; 8 bases map to TRBD1. In germline, CDR1 is MNHEY, CDR2 SMNVEV (reference sequence). The length of the CDR3 is 15 residues. The junction had 4 bases not matched to a gene; V was cut back by 6 bases and J by 0 bases. CDR3 protein: CASSPGQASYNEQFF. For the CDR3, the DNA is TGTGCCAGCAGCCCGGGACAGGCCTCCTACAATGAGCAGTTCTTC.

This clonotype appeared a few times. The chain is built from TRBV28 and TRBJ2-3; 12 nucleotides line up with TRBD2. Germline-derived CDR1 and CDR2 are MDHEN and SYDVKM. The V gene end was trimmed by 4 bases and the J gene end by 2 bases; junction bases not matched to a gene: 7. This CDR3 contains 17 residues. The CDR3 nucleotides read TGTGCCAGCAGTTCTTCTAGACTAGCGGGAGTCACAGATACGCAGTATTTT. Encoded protein: CASSSSRLAGVTDTQYF.

The sample holds a few counts of this clonotype. Written as DNA, the CDR3 is TGTGCCAGCAGTATCACCCTTCACCCTGCGGGAGCCGGCTACAATGAGCAGTTCTTC. This codes for CASSITLHPAGAGYNEQFF. This sequence joins TRBV28 and TRBJ2-1; TRBD2 matches at 7 bases. This CDR3 spans 19 amino acids. V dropped 5 bases and J dropped 3; count of bases not matched to a gene: 19. CDR1 is MDHEN and CDR2 is SYDVKM in the germline V gene.

This sequence joins TRBV27 and TRBJ1-4; possible D gene TRBD1, 5 bases. Between the trimmed V and J ends, which lost 5 bases and 4 bases, there was a span of 14 bases. The CDR3 sequence is 15 residues long. Looked up from germline, CDR1 is MNHEY and CDR2 is SMNVEV (reference sequence). The CDR3 here is CASSPGTAYNEKLFF. The DNA for the CDR3 is TGTGCCAGCAGTCCCGGGACGGCCTATAATGAAAAACTGTTTTTT.

As for this clonotype: A much larger clonotype is one base distant, so this may be a read error. The chain is built from TRBV5-4 and TRBJ2-5; D remains unclear. The CDR3 runs to 11 residues. Looked up from germline, CDR1 is SGHNT and CDR2 is YYREEE (reference sequence). V lost 4 bases and J lost 5, with 6 bases in between. The CDR3 coding sequence is TGTGCCAGCAGCAATACGGAGACCCAGTACTTC. Its translation is CASSNTETQYF. Full variable domain (remainder filled in from reference TRBV5-4 and TRBJ2-5): ETGVTQSPTHLIKTRGQQVTLRCSSQSGHNTVSWYQQALGQGPQFIFQYYREEENGRGNFPPRFSGLQFPNYSSELNVNALELDDSALYLCASSNTETQYFGPGTRLLVL.

Ten or more counts support this clonotype. This chain connects TRBV12-3 or TRBV12-4 to TRBJ1-5; the D is unclear. The V gene lost 5 bases and the J gene lost 5 bases, with 13 bases spanning the gap. The CDR3 extends over 14 amino acids. CDR3 region: CASSQTADDQPQHF. The CDR3 coding sequence is TGTGCCAGCAGTCAGACCGCAGATGATCAGCCCCAGCATTTT.

The chain links TRBV9 to TRBJ1-3; D gene ambiguous. The CDR3 consists of 13 residues. V dropped 0 bases and J dropped 4 bases, with 5 bases sitting between them. The germline V gene encodes CDR1 SGDLS and CDR2 YYNGEE. The CDR3 loop is CASSVATGNTIYF. CDR3 coding DNA: TGTGCCAGCAGCGTAGCCACGGGAAACACCATATATTTT.

This clonotype was counted many times. V gene TRBV5-1 combines with J gene TRBJ2-1; D tentatively reads TRBD1 or TRBD2 (5 bases each). Germline values: CDR1 SGHRS, CDR2 YFSETQ. V lost 9 bases and J lost 6, with 10 bases in between. CDR3 length: 11 residues. Here the CDR3 DNA reads TGCGCCACGACTGGGGGCAATGAGCAGTTCTTC. The encoded protein is CATTGGNEQFF.

The gene calls are TRBV11-3 and TRBJ2-1; D is unresolved. V gave up 0 bases and J gave up 8 bases, with 8 bases separating them. CDR3 size: 13 residues. Germline CDR1 SGHNT, CDR2 YENEEA. CDR3 protein: CASSLEAGYEQFF. DNA of the CDR3: TGTGCCAGCAGCTTAGAGGCCGGGTATGAGCAGTTCTTC.

This clonotype has a count of ten or more. The chain recombines TRBV11-2 with TRBJ2-1; D gene ambiguous. Trimming took 1 base from V and 7 from J, leaving 11 bases between them. The CDR3 consists of 14 residues. Germline V gene sequence: CDR1 SGHAT, CDR2 FQNNGV. The CDR3 nucleotides are TGTGCCAGCAGCTTAGCCTACCACGGGAATGAGCAGTTCTTC. Translated, it gives CASSLAYHGNEQFF. The full variable domain, completed using reference TRBV11-2 and TRBJ2-1, is EAGVAQSPRYKIIEKRQSVAFWCNPISGHATLYWYQQILGQGPKLLIQFQNNGVVDDSQLPKDRFSAERLKGVDSTLKIQPAKLEDSAVYLCASSLAYHGNEQFFGPGTRLTVL.

The table lists this clonotype with a count of one. This sequence joins TRBV7-3 and TRBJ2-3, with 10 bases matching TRBD2. Trimming cost V 6 bases and J 2 bases; bases outside gene matches: 5. From germline, CDR1 is SGHTA and CDR2 FQGTGA. The CDR3 loop spans 15 amino acids. CDR3 region: CASRRTSGYTDTQYF. The CDR3 bases are TGTGCCAGCAGACGGACTAGCGGCTACACAGATACGCAGTATTTT. The full variable domain, in which reference TRBV7-3 and TRBJ2-3 provide the parts outside the CDR3, is GAGVSQTPSNKVTEKGKYVELRCDPISGHTALYWYRQSLGQGPEFLIYFQGTGAADDSGLPNDRFFAVRPEGSVSTLKIQRTERGDSAVYLCASRRTSGYTDTQYFGPGTRLTVL.

The CDR3 DNA sequence: TGCAGCGTTGGGGGGTCTGAAAAACTGTTTTTT. Its protein product is CSVGGSEKLFF. This rearrangement joins TRBV29-1 to TRBJ1-4, with D maybe TRBD1 (5 bases). The CDR3 length is 11 residues. Between the trimmed V and J ends, which lost 4 bases and 7 bases, there was a span of 7 bases. Per the germline V gene, CDR1 is SQVTM and CDR2 is ANQGSEA. The variable domain in full, completed from reference TRBV29-1 and TRBJ1-4, reads SAVISQKPSRDICQRGTSLTIQCQVDSQVTMMFWYRQQPGQSLTLIATANQGSEATYESGFVIDKFPISRPNLTFSTLTVSNMSPEDSSIYLCSVGGSEKLFFGSGTQLSVL.